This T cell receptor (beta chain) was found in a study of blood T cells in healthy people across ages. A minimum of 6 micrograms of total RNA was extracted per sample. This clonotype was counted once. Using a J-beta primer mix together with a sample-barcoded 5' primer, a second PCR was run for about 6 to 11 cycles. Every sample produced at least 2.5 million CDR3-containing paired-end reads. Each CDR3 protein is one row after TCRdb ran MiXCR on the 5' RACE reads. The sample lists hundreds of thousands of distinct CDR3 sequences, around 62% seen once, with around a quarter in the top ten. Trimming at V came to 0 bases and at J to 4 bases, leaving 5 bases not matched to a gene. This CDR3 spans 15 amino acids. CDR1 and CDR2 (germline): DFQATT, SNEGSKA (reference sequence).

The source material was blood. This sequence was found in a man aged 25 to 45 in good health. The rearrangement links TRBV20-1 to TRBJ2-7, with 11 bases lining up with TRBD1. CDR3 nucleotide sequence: TGCAGTGCTAGAGATTCGGACAGGGGGCGGTACGAGCAGTACTTC. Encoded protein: CSARDSDRGRYEQYF.